This TCR beta chain was obtained from a study of PD-1 blockade in mismatch repair-deficient tumors. As concerns this clone: As yet, its antigen is unknown.

Findings and limits, study-wide: Tumor-resident clones, often undetectable pretreatment in blood, expanded then contracted after pembrolizumab.

All patients were mismatch repair deficient, assessed by either PCR or immunohistochemistry. TCRs were sequenced from three patients responding to pembrolizumab. The repertoire was sequenced with immunoSEQ multiplex PCR; TCRdb's copy has only in-frame clones and lacks some. This sample has some 19,000 clones, with roughly 87% found just once. The clonotype originates from an adult with mismatch repair-deficient cancer. Sequencing used PBMCs, obtained 52 weeks after starting pembrolizumab.

The CDR3 reads CASSLGALQGARTEAFF. CDR3 DNA sequence: TGCGCCAGCAGCTTGGGGGCACTACAGGGGGCGCGGACTGAAGCTTTCTTT. The genes are TRBV5-1 and TRBJ1-1; 9 nucleotides line up with TRBD1. The CDR3 consists of 17 residues. V was clipped by 0 bases and J by 5 bases; unmatched bases: 11. Germline V gives CDR1 SGHRS, CDR2 YFSETQ.